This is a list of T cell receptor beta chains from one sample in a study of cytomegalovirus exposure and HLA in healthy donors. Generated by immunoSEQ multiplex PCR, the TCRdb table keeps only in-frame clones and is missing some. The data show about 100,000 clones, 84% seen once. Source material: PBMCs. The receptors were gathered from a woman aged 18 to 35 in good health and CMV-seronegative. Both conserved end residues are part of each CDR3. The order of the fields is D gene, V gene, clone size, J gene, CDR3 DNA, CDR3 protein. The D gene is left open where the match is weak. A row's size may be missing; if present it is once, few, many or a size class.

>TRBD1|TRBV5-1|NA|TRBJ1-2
TGCGCCAGCAGCTTGACGACAGGGGCTAACTATGGCTACACCTTC
CASSLTTGANYGYTF
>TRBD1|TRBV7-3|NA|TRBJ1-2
TGTGCCAGCAGCTTAAACCGACAGGGGTCGGGCTACACCTTC
CASSLNRQGSGYTF
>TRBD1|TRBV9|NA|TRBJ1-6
TGTGCCAGCAGCGTTCTGGACAGGGGGAATTCACCCCTCCACTTT
CASSVLDRGNSPLHF
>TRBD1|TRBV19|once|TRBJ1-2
TGTGCCAGTAATACAGGGGGCTATGGCTACACCTTC
CASNTGGYGYTF
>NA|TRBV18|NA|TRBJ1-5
TGTGCCAGCTCATCCCCCCACCTCACAGCCCAGCATTTT
CASSSPHLTAQHF
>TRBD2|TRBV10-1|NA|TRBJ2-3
TGCGCCAGCAGTGAGTCCGAGCGGGAGCGGTCGGTCGGGCAGTATTTT
CASSESERERSVGQYF
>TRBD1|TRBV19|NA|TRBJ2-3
TGTGCCAGTAGTACGGGACAGAGCACAGATACGCAGTATTTT
CASSTGQSTDTQYF
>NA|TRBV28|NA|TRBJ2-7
TGTGCCAGCAGTTTAAGTGGCAGGGGCTACGAGCAGTACTTC
CASSLSGRGYEQYF
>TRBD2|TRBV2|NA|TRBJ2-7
TGTGCCAGCAGTGACCAGCGGGAGCCCTACGAGCAGTACTTC
CASSDQREPYEQYF
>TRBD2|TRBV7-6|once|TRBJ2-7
TGTGCCAGCAGCCCCGGGAGGCGGGGGGACTACGAGCAGTACTTC
CASSPGRRGDYEQYF
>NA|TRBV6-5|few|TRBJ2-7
TGTGCCAGCAGCCCCACCGGGACATCGACCTACGAGCAGTACTTC
CASSPTGTSTYEQYF
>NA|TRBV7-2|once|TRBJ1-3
TGTGCCAGCAGCTTAGGGCACCACAGCTCTGGAAACACCATATATTTT
CASSLGHHSSGNTIYF
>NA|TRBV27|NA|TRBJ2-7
TGTGCCAGCAGTTTAACCCCGAGGGGGAAGGAACAGTACTTC
CASSLTPRGKEQYF
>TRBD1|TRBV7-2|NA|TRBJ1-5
TGTGCCAGCAGCCCACAGGGGGGGATACAGCCCCAGCATTTT
CASSPQGGIQPQHF
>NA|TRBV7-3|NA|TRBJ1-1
TGTGCCAGCAGCTCTCTCGTCCAGGGGATTAACACTGAAGCTTTCTTT
CASSSLVQGINTEAFF
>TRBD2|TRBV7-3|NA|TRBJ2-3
TGTGCCAGCAGCTCCCTAGCGGTGAGCACAGATACGCAGTATTTT
CASSSLAVSTDTQYF
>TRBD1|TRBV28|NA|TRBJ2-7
TGTGCCAGCAGTTCCGCCGGGACAGACTACGAGCAGTACTTC
CASSSAGTDYEQYF
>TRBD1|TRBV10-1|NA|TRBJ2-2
TGCGCCAGACGCCACAGGGGGCCCTCCACCGGGGAGCTGTTTTTT
CARRHRGPSTGELFF
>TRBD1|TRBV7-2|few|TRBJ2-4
TGTGCCAGCAGCTTATCGACGGGACAGGGGGCGCCCAAAAACATTCAGTACTTC
CASSLSTGQGAPKNIQYF
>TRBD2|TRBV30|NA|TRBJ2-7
TGTGCCTGGAGCGGGGGGGGCGAGCAGTACTTC
CAWSGGGEQYF
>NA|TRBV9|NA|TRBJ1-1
TGTGCCAGCAGCGTATCGACAGGACCCTTCGTGGGCACTGAAGCTTTCTTT
CASSVSTGPFVGTEAFF
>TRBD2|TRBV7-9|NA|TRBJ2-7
TGTGCCACGGCGCCGGGGGGACTATACGAGCAGTACTTC
CATAPGGLYEQYF
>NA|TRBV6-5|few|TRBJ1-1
TGTGCCAGCAGTTACTCTGGCAGGGCCACTGAAGCTTTCTTT
CASSYSGRATEAFF
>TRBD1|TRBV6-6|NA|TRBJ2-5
TGTGCCAGCAGATGGACCGGGACAGGGGCTTTGGAGACCCAGTACTTC
CASRWTGTGALETQYF
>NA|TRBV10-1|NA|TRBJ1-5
TGCGCCAGCAGCGAAAAACCCCAGGGCGACCTGGATCAGCCCCAGCATTTT
CASSEKPQGDLDQPQHF